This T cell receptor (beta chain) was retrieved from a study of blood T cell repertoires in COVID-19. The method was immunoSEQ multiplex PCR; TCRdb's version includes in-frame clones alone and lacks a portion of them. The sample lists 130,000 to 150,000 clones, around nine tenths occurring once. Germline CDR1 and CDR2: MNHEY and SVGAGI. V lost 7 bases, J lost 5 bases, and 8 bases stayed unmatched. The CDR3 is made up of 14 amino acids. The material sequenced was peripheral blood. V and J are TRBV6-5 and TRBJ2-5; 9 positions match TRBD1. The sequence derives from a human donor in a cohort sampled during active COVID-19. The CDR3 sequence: CASNPQDRGETQYF. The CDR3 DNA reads TGTGCCAGCAACCCGCAGGACAGGGGCGAGACCCAGTACTTC.